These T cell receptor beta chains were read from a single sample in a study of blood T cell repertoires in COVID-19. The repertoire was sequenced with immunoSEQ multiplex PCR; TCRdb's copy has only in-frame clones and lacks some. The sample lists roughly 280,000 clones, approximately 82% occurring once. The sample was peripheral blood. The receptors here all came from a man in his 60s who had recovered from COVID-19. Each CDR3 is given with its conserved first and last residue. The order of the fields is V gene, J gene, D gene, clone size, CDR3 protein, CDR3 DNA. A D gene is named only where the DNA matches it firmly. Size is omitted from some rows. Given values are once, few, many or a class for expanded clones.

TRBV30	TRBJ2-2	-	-	CAWSASTGELFF	TGTGCCTGGAGTGCCTCGACCGGGGAGCTGTTTTTT
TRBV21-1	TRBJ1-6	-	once	CASNRGVIDSPLHF	TGTGCCAGCAACAGGGGGGTGATTGATTCACCCCTCCACTTT
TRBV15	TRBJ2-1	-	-	CATSRGGGSNEQFF	TGTGCCACCAGCAGGGGAGGGGGTAGCAATGAGCAGTTCTTC
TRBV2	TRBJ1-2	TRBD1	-	CASRRDRLNYGYTF	TGTGCCAGCAGAAGGGACAGATTAAACTATGGCTACACCTTC
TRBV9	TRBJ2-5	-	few	CASSSSGWETQYF	TGTGCCAGCAGCAGCTCAGGGTGGGAGACCCAGTACTTC
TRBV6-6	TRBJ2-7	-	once	CASSYSIGTASYEQYF	TGTGCCAGCAGTTACTCTATTGGGACTGCTTCCTACGAGCAGTACTTC
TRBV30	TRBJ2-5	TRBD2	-	CAWKLKAGGETQYF	TGTGCCTGGAAATTAAAAGCGGGAGGGGAGACCCAGTACTTC
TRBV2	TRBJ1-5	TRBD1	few	CASGGQGQPQHF	TGTGCCAGCGGGGGACAGGGCCAGCCCCAGCATTTT
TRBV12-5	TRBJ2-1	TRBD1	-	CASGLGTGGPNEQFF	TGTGCTAGTGGTTTAGGGACAGGGGGCCCTAATGAGCAGTTCTTC
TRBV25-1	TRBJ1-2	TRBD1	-	CASSEASTGGYGYTF	TGTGCCAGCAGTGAAGCGTCGACAGGGGGCTATGGCTACACCTTC
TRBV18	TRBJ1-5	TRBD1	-	CASGDRPQSIHQPQHF	TGTGCCAGCGGGGACAGGCCCCAATCAATCCATCAGCCCCAGCATTTT
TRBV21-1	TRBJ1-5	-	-	CASSKVSEPQHF	TGTGCCAGCAGCAAAGTTTCCGAGCCCCAGCATTTT
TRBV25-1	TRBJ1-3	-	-	CASSERQTMSSGNTIYF	TGTGCCAGCAGTGAAAGACAGACCATGAGCTCTGGAAACACCATATATTTT